The 23 T cell receptor beta chains reported below all come from one sample, sequenced in a study of T cell responses to AZD1222 COVID-19 vaccine. Produced via immunoSEQ multiplex PCR; TCRdb's table is partial and in-frame only. This sample has about 150,000 clones, with about 92% found just once. Source: peripheral blood, taken 28 days after the second AZD1222 dose. The receptors come from an adult who received the AZD1222 COVID-19 vaccine.

The genes are TRBV11-3 and TRBJ1-1, with a possible D match to TRBD1 (5 bases). Germline V gene lookup returns CDR1 SGHNT and CDR2 YENEEA. V was trimmed by 3 bases and J by 0 bases, leaving 11 bases between them. CDR3 length: 15 amino acids. The CDR3 loop is CASSLYDSMNTEAFF. DNA for the CDR3: TGTGCCAGCAGCTTGTACGACAGCATGAACACTGAAGCTTTCTTT.

The chain combines TRBV27 with TRBJ2-7; 10 nucleotides agree with TRBD1. The length of the CDR3 is 15 residues. The V segment lost 4 bases and the J segment 6 bases; nucleotides outside the gene matches: 9. Germline V gives CDR1 MNHEY, CDR2 SMNVEV (reference sequence). CDR3 sequence (DNA): TGTGCCAGCAGTTCATCGGGACAGGGGTATCGCGAGCAGTACTTC. This translates into CASSSSGQGYREQYF.

This chain uses TRBV27 with TRBJ2-3, with 8 bases that match TRBD2. Germline trimming cut 4 bases from V and 0 bases from J; bases unmatched to any gene: 15. The CDR3 loop spans 19 amino acids. Germline lookup yields CDR1 MNHEY and CDR2 SMNVEV (reference sequence). CDR3 region: CASSSFVPASGYSTDTQYF. In nucleotides, the CDR3 is TGTGCCAGCAGTTCTTTTGTTCCGGCTAGCGGGTATAGCACAGATACGCAGTATTTT.

The chain combines TRBV6-5 with TRBJ2-5; D is uncertain. The CDR3 extends over 13 amino acids. Trimming stripped 4 bases from V and 3 bases from J, with 9 bases between. CDR1 is MNHEY, CDR2 SVGAGI, per germline. The CDR3 DNA sequence: TGTGCCAGCAGTTGGTCTTCGGAAGAGACCCAGTACTTC. The encoded protein is CASSWSSEETQYF.

DNA for the CDR3: TGCGCCAGCAGCAGGGACAGGGTTACTGAAGCTTTCTTT. Protein: CASSRDRVTEAFF. The chain couples TRBV10-1 to TRBJ1-1, with TRBD1 matching 9 bases. The CDR3 contains 13 residues. Trimming took 6 bases from V and 5 from J; bases not matched to a gene: 4. Germline values: CDR1 WNHNN, CDR2 SYGVQD (reference sequence).

The chain links TRBV28 to TRBJ2-1; D not certain. Trimming removed 6 bases at V and 0 bases at J, with 18 bases between. The germline V gene encodes CDR1 MDHEN and CDR2 SYDVKM. The CDR3 is 17 amino acids. For the CDR3, the DNA is TGTGCCAGCAGGCCAAATGGTGCGGCTAGCTCCTACAATGAGCAGTTCTTC. Protein sequence: CASRPNGAASSYNEQFF.

The chain's CDR3 is CASSVSPSGKNIQYF. The DNA for the CDR3 is TGTGCCAGCAGTGTCTCACCCAGCGGGAAAAACATTCAGTACTTC. The V call is TRBV28, the J call TRBJ2-4, with D possibly being TRBD2 (6 bases). CDR1 is MDHEN and CDR2 is SYDVKM in the germline V gene. The length of the CDR3 is 15 residues. V gave up 5 bases and J gave up 4 bases, with 15 bases separating them.

V usage is TRBV29-1 and J usage is TRBJ2-7; 7 bases map to TRBD1. The CDR3 contains 13 residues. Germline CDR1 is SQVTM and CDR2 is ANQGSEA. J lost 6 bases, V lost 1 base, and 6 bases had no gene match. The CDR3: CSVEGGQVTEQYF. CDR3 DNA sequence: TGCAGCGTTGAAGGTGGACAGGTCACCGAGCAGTACTTC.

This chain joins TRBV2 and TRBJ2-1, with 16 bases that match TRBD2. Trimming cost V 7 bases and J 0 bases; bases outside gene matches: 6. CDR1 is SNHLY and CDR2 is FYNNEI in the germline V gene. CDR3 length equals 18 residues. The CDR3 spells CASIFGTSGRASYNEQFF. The CDR3 DNA sequence: TGTGCCAGCATTTTCGGGACTAGCGGGAGGGCCTCCTACAATGAGCAGTTCTTC.

The chain recombines TRBV2 with TRBJ1-3; D gene uncertain. Trimming shortened V by 4 bases and J by 0 bases, and 4 bases separated the two germline ends. The CDR3 contains 13 residues. Per the germline V gene, CDR1 is SNHLY and CDR2 is FYNNEI. The CDR3 spells CASSGGSGNTIYF. CDR3 in DNA: TGTGCCAGCAGTGGGGGCTCTGGAAACACCATATATTTT. Full variable domain (outside the CDR3, taken from reference TRBV2 and TRBJ1-3): EPEVTQTPSHQVTQMGQEVILRCVPISNHLYFYWYRQILGQKVEFLVSFYNNEISEKSEIFDDQFSVERPDGSNFTLKIRSTKLEDSAMYFCASSGGSGNTIYFGEGSWLTVV.

This chain uses TRBV24-1 with TRBJ1-2; a possible D gene is TRBD1 (5 bases). Germline assignment: CDR1 KGHDR and CDR2 SFDVKD. The CDR3 has 15 residues. Trimming pared 3 bases from V and 4 bases from J, leaving 14 bases between. The CDR3 region has the DNA TGTGCCACCAGTGATGCGGGGGGGGTCCTCTATGGCTACACCTTC. Translated: CATSDAGGVLYGYTF.

The chain carries TRBV4-2 and TRBJ2-7; 10 bases match TRBD2. The CDR3 is 17 amino acids. Unmatched junction bases numbered 6, after V lost 1 base and J lost 0 bases. Germline V gene data show CDR1 as LGHNA and CDR2 as YNFKEQ. The CDR3 region is CASSQGRAGGNSYEQYF. The CDR3, as DNA: TGTGCCAGCAGCCAAGGGAGAGCGGGAGGGAACTCCTACGAGCAGTACTTC.

The chain uses TRBV10-3 and TRBJ1-1; D gene ambiguous. Germline lookup yields CDR1 ENHRY and CDR2 SYGVKD. V gave up 4 bases and J gave up 1 base, with 10 bases separating them. This CDR3 spans 14 amino acids. The CDR3 region is CAISGGGGNTEAFF. In DNA form, the CDR3 reads TGTGCCATCAGTGGCGGCGGAGGGAACACTGAAGCTTTCTTT.

The genes are TRBV27 and TRBJ2-5; D tentatively fits TRBD1 or TRBD2 (6 bases each). The CDR3 contains 12 residues. Germline CDR1 is MNHEY and CDR2 is SMNVEV (reference sequence). The V end lost 8 bases, the J end lost 5 bases, and 12 bases lay between the germline ends. In DNA, the CDR3 is TGTGCCAGCGCGACAGGAGGGGAGACCCAGTACTTC. Translating gives CASATGGETQYF.

This clone was seen a single time. The chain links TRBV28 to TRBJ2-1, with D possibly being TRBD2 (7 bases). The germline CDR1 and CDR2 sequences are MDHEN and SYDVKM. There are 15 residues in the CDR3. The ends were cut back, 3 bases at V and 9 bases at J, with 18 bases in the middle. The CDR3 loop is CASSFAGGGRGEQFF. The CDR3 DNA sequence: TGTGCCAGCAGTTTCGCCGGAGGGGGGAGGGGTGAGCAGTTCTTC.

The rearrangement links TRBV27 to TRBJ1-2; D is ambiguous. Germline assignment: CDR1 MNHEY and CDR2 SMNVEV (reference sequence). The CDR3 is made up of 16 amino acids. The V end lost 4 bases, the J end lost 6 bases, and 21 bases lay between the germline ends. CDR3 DNA: TGTGCCAGCAGTTCCATTGAGGGTGTAGGGCGGGATGGCTACACCTTC. It specifies CASSSIEGVGRDGYTF.

This clone has just one count. The chain carries TRBV6-5 and TRBJ2-3; tentatively, D is TRBD2 (5 bases). Trimming left V 7 bases short and J 1 base short, with 15 bases between. CDR1 is MNHEY, CDR2 SVGAGI, per germline. The CDR3 has 15 amino acids. CDR3 amino acids: CASIRGSPGTDTQYF. CDR3 in DNA: TGTGCCAGCATCCGGGGATCCCCTGGCACAGATACGCAGTATTTT.

The chain couples TRBV19 to TRBJ2-2; maybe TRBD1 (5 bases). The CDR3 consists of 14 residues. Trimming shortened V by 3 bases and J by 1 base, and 6 bases separated the two germline ends. CDR1 and CDR2 from the germline V gene are LNHDA and SQIVND (reference sequence). CDR3 nucleotide sequence: TGTGCCAGTAGTATTACAGGGAACACCGGGGAGCTGTTTTTT. Translation: CASSITGNTGELFF.

V usage is TRBV7-9 and J usage is TRBJ2-2; the D is unclear. CDR3 length: 17 residues. Per the germline V gene, CDR1 is SEHNR and CDR2 is FQNEAQ (reference sequence). V lost 3 bases and J lost 7, with 21 bases in between. In DNA form, the CDR3 reads TGTGCCAGCAGCTTGCCCCGCGTGACTGGGGTTGTCGGGGAGCTGTTTTTT. This encodes CASSLPRVTGVVGELFF.

This sequence joins TRBV3-1 (or the pseudogene TRBV3-2) and TRBJ1-2, with TRBD1 identical over 7 bases. The V and J ends lost 3 bases and 3 bases, in that order; junction bases with no gene match: 7. Germline V gene lookup returns CDR1 LGHDT and CDR2 YNNKEL (reference sequence). This CDR3 contains 15 residues. CDR3 in DNA: TGTGCCAGCAGCCACACACCGGGACAGCACTATGGCTACACCTTC. Translating gives CASSHTPGQHYGYTF.

This clone was seen only once. This chain joins TRBV2 and TRBJ1-1; no firm D call. The CDR3 runs 14 residues. Germline CDR1 SNHLY, CDR2 FYNNEI. Trimming cost V 6 bases and J 6 bases, with 17 bases left between them. CDR3 loop: CASRISGVLAEAFF. The CDR3 region has the DNA TGTGCCAGCAGAATCTCCGGGGTGTTGGCTGAAGCTTTCTTT.

V usage is TRBV2 and J usage is TRBJ2-7; 7 bases line up with TRBD1. From germline, CDR1 is SNHLY and CDR2 FYNNEI. V gave up 6 bases and J gave up 6 bases; unmatched junction bases: 5. There are 12 residues in the CDR3. DNA of the CDR3: TGTGCCAGCAGAAGACAGGGTCCCGAGCAGTACTTC. This translates into CASRRQGPEQYF.

The chain carries TRBV11-2 and TRBJ2-1; D is perhaps TRBD1 (6 bases). V lost 0 bases, J lost 7 bases, and 19 bases lay in between. CDR3 length equals 17 residues. Germline V gives CDR1 SGHAT, CDR2 FQNNGV. In DNA form, the CDR3 reads TGTGCCAGCAGCTTAGATCGGGTCCGCCGAAGGGGGAATGAGCAGTTCTTC. Encoded protein: CASSLDRVRRRGNEQFF.